The rows below give T cell receptor beta chains drawn from one sample of a study of T cells in Graves' hyperthyroidism and ophthalmopathy. TCRdb independently ran MiXCR on the multiplex PCR reads; one entry per CDR3 protein. The sample includes approximately 510,000 distinct CDR3 sequences, 40% to 50% seen only once; the top ten take around two fifths. The specimen was peripheral blood or thyroid tissue (not recorded which). The receptors were gathered from an adult woman with Graves' disease, either hyperthyroidism or ophthalmopathy (not recorded which). CDR3s include the opening cysteine and the closing phenylalanine or tryptophan. Each record gives: J gene, clone size, D gene, V gene, CDR3 DNA, CDR3 protein. A D gene is named only where the DNA matches it firmly. For some rows the clone size is stated as once, few or many, or as a class when expanded; others skip it.

j_call: TRBJ2-5; clone_size: NA; d_call: NA; v_call: TRBV4-2; cdr3_nt: TGTGCCAGCAGCCCAGACGGGACGGACCAGCAAGAGACCCAGTACTTC; cdr3_aa: CASSPDGTDQQETQYF
j_call: TRBJ1-5; clone_size: NA; d_call: TRBD1; v_call: TRBV7-2; cdr3_nt: TGTGCCAGCAGCTTAGACTCCGGGACAGGGTACCAGCCCCAGCATTTT; cdr3_aa: CASSLDSGTGYQPQHF
j_call: TRBJ1-5; clone_size: many; d_call: NA; v_call: TRBV9; cdr3_nt: TGTGCCAGCAGCGCGGGGGACGGACCGCGGCCCCAGCATTTT; cdr3_aa: CASSAGDGPRPQHF
j_call: TRBJ2-5; clone_size: NA; d_call: NA; v_call: TRBV3-1; cdr3_nt: TGTGCCAGCAGCCAAATGGCTACCCCCCAAGAGACCCAGTACTTC; cdr3_aa: CASSQMATPQETQYF
j_call: TRBJ1-2; clone_size: once; d_call: NA; v_call: TRBV20-1; cdr3_nt: TGCAGTGCTGTCTTGGGATCAAGTTATGGCTACACCTTC; cdr3_aa: CSAVLGSSYGYTF
j_call: TRBJ1-1; clone_size: few; d_call: TRBD1; v_call: TRBV28; cdr3_nt: TGTGCCAGCAGACAGACCGGGACAGTTGAAGCTTTCTTT; cdr3_aa: CASRQTGTVEAFF
j_call: TRBJ1-5; clone_size: NA; d_call: TRBD1; v_call: TRBV7-8; cdr3_nt: TGTGCCAGCAGCATCGGACAGGCGTGGACCCAGCATTTT; cdr3_aa: CASSIGQAWTQHF
j_call: TRBJ1-6; clone_size: NA; d_call: NA; v_call: TRBV12-3/TRBV12-4; cdr3_nt: TGTGCCAGCAGGCAAGGACAGCCACCCCTCCACTTT; cdr3_aa: CASRQGQPPLHF
j_call: TRBJ1-1; clone_size: NA; d_call: NA; v_call: TRBV5-1; cdr3_nt: TGCGCCAGCAGCTTGGCCCGGGGGCGATTCACTGAAGCTTTCTTT; cdr3_aa: CASSLARGRFTEAFF
j_call: TRBJ1-3; clone_size: once; d_call: NA; v_call: TRBV12-1; cdr3_nt: TGTGCCAGCAGCGTTGAGCAACGGTTCTCTGTCGAAAACACCATATATTTT; cdr3_aa: CASSVEQRFSVENTIYF
j_call: TRBJ2-7; clone_size: NA; d_call: NA; v_call: TRBV6-1; cdr3_nt: TGTGCCAGCAGCGGAGCCAACAGGGCCGGCGAGCAGTACTTC; cdr3_aa: CASSGANRAGEQYF
j_call: TRBJ2-7; clone_size: NA; d_call: NA; v_call: TRBV10-3; cdr3_nt: TGTGCCATCAGTGACGGGGGTTCGTTTACCTACGAGCAGTACTTC; cdr3_aa: CAISDGGSFTYEQYF
j_call: TRBJ1-2; clone_size: NA; d_call: NA; v_call: TRBV20-1; cdr3_nt: TGCAGTGCTAGCGACTCATCCGGGGACGATGGCTACACCTTC; cdr3_aa: CSASDSSGDDGYTF
j_call: TRBJ2-7; clone_size: NA; d_call: NA; v_call: TRBV7-2; cdr3_nt: TGTGCCAGCTTTCGCCTCTACGAGCAGTACTTC; cdr3_aa: CASFRLYEQYF
j_call: TRBJ1-1; clone_size: NA; d_call: TRBD1; v_call: TRBV3-1; cdr3_nt: TGTGCCAGCAGCCAAGATTGGGACAGCAAAGCTTTCTTT; cdr3_aa: CASSQDWDSKAFF
j_call: TRBJ2-7; clone_size: NA; d_call: NA; v_call: TRBV29-1; cdr3_nt: TGCAGCGTTGGTACAGGGCGGACATACGAGCAGTACTTC; cdr3_aa: CSVGTGRTYEQYF
j_call: TRBJ1-2; clone_size: NA; d_call: TRBD1; v_call: TRBV29-1; cdr3_nt: TGCAGCGTTTGGGGACAGGGAGACTATGGCTACACCTTC; cdr3_aa: CSVWGQGDYGYTF
j_call: TRBJ2-1; clone_size: NA; d_call: NA; v_call: TRBV7-2; cdr3_nt: TGTGCCAGCAGCTTAAGGATGGGACCCAATGAGCAGTTCTTC; cdr3_aa: CASSLRMGPNEQFF
j_call: TRBJ2-7; clone_size: many; d_call: NA; v_call: TRBV14; cdr3_nt: TGTGCCAGCAGCCAAGAGTGGACGGGCGAGCAGTACTTC; cdr3_aa: CASSQEWTGEQYF
j_call: TRBJ1-3; clone_size: once; d_call: NA; v_call: TRBV29-1; cdr3_nt: TGCAGTGCTAGAGACCGACAAGACTCTGGAAACACCATATATTTT; cdr3_aa: CSARDRQDSGNTIYF
j_call: TRBJ2-5; clone_size: NA; d_call: TRBD2; v_call: TRBV20-1; cdr3_nt: TGCAGTGCTAGAGGGGGGACTAGCGAGGGGACCCAGTACTTC; cdr3_aa: CSARGGTSEGTQYF
j_call: TRBJ1-2; clone_size: NA; d_call: NA; v_call: TRBV4-1; cdr3_nt: TGCGCCAGCAGGCAGGCCGCAGGGTATGGCTACACCTTC; cdr3_aa: CASRQAAGYGYTF
j_call: TRBJ2-5; clone_size: few; d_call: NA; v_call: TRBV29-1; cdr3_nt: TGCAGCGTTGCCGGTCGACTAGTGGAGACCCAGTACTTC; cdr3_aa: CSVAGRLVETQYF
j_call: TRBJ1-1; clone_size: NA; d_call: NA; v_call: TRBV19; cdr3_nt: TGTGCCAGCAGCCGGGCAGGAAACTACGCTGAAGCTTTCTTT; cdr3_aa: CASSRAGNYAEAFF
j_call: TRBJ2-5; clone_size: many; d_call: TRBD2; v_call: TRBV19; cdr3_nt: TGTGCCAGTAGACTAGCGGGAGAGACCCAGTACTTC; cdr3_aa: CASRLAGETQYF
j_call: TRBJ1-5; clone_size: NA; d_call: NA; v_call: TRBV24-1; cdr3_nt: TGTGCCACCAGCGCCGCGGGGGGCAATCAGCCCCAGCATTTT; cdr3_aa: CATSAAGGNQPQHF
j_call: TRBJ2-3; clone_size: NA; d_call: TRBD2; v_call: TRBV11-2; cdr3_nt: TGTGCCAGCAGCTTAGTTGTAACTAGCGGGGCAATCACAGATACGCAGTATTTT; cdr3_aa: CASSLVVTSGAITDTQYF
j_call: TRBJ1-2; clone_size: NA; d_call: NA; v_call: TRBV7-2; cdr3_nt: TGTGCCAGCAGCCCTAGCCCGGGGGCTCGCTACACCTTC; cdr3_aa: CASSPSPGARYTF
j_call: TRBJ2-5; clone_size: NA; d_call: TRBD2; v_call: TRBV7-8; cdr3_nt: TGTGCCAGCAGCACCCGAGGACAGGGATCGACTAGCGGGAGAGGAGAGACCCAGTACTTC; cdr3_aa: CASSTRGQGSTSGRGETQYF
j_call: TRBJ1-2; clone_size: many; d_call: TRBD1; v_call: TRBV5-4; cdr3_nt: TGTGCCAGCAGCTTTATGGGACAGATTAACTATGGCTACACCTTC; cdr3_aa: CASSFMGQINYGYTF
j_call: TRBJ2-2; clone_size: NA; d_call: NA; v_call: TRBV6-4; cdr3_nt: TGTGCCAGCAGTGTCGGGACTGTCGGGGAGCTGTTTTTT; cdr3_aa: CASSVGTVGELFF
j_call: TRBJ2-7; clone_size: few; d_call: TRBD1; v_call: TRBV10-3; cdr3_nt: TGTGCCATCAGTGTCCGGGACAGGGGAACCTACGAGCAGTACTTC; cdr3_aa: CAISVRDRGTYEQYF
j_call: TRBJ1-5; clone_size: NA; d_call: NA; v_call: TRBV19; cdr3_nt: TGTGCCAGCAGCGCCGGTGGGGGGGTTCAGCCCCAGCATTTT; cdr3_aa: CASSAGGGVQPQHF
j_call: TRBJ1-1; clone_size: NA; d_call: NA; v_call: TRBV30; cdr3_nt: TGTGCCTGGAGTGCAGGGTTTTCCACTGAAGCTTTCTTT; cdr3_aa: CAWSAGFSTEAFF
j_call: TRBJ2-6; clone_size: NA; d_call: NA; v_call: TRBV6-5; cdr3_nt: TGTGCCGCCCAAGGTTCGGCTGGGGCCAACGTCCTGACTTTC; cdr3_aa: CAAQGSAGANVLTF
j_call: TRBJ2-6; clone_size: many; d_call: NA; v_call: TRBV29-1; cdr3_nt: TGCAGCGTGGGCCCTGCGGGAGCCAACGTCCTGACTTTC; cdr3_aa: CSVGPAGANVLTF